This T cell receptor (beta chain) came from a study of naive and memory T cell subsets (dated by TCRdb to about 2017). Concerning the study at large: The study applied an open-source, UMI-based TCR alpha and beta sequencing pipeline to sorted naive and memory peripheral blood T cell subsets. The functional CMV T cell responses agreed completely with IgG serology results. RNA was DNase-treated and reverse transcribed with TCR constant-region primers, mostly using SuperScript III.

The receptor library was made with UMI-ligation and nested PCR. The beta constant-region primer consisted of an equimolar mixture of two oligonucleotides that together covered TRBC1 and TRBC2. Four rounds of PCR, combining the SP2 primer with nested alpha and beta constant-region primers, were used to amplify the ligated cDNA. A single-stranded oligonucleotide containing the SP2 primer and a 12-nucleotide UMI was joined to the 3' end of the cDNA by T4 RNA ligase 1. Incubation of the ligation reaction lasted about 19-24 hours at 16 degrees C. PCR2 was typically run as a SYBR Green qPCR and stopped at a predetermined threshold to prevent over-amplification. Every purification after the first one was done using Agencourt AMPure XP magnetic beads. Libraries were quantified by Qubit and checked on a TapeStation, with a main peak expected near 650 bp. The pooled libraries were sequenced on an Illumina MiSeq using v2 2x251 paired-end kits, which usually yielded roughly 0.95-2.2 million reads per sample. Each sample's library went into the pool at around 4 nM, and about 4.5-8% PhiX was added to help with cluster recognition. The paper's processing steps were these. Decombinator assigned V and J genes to Demultiplexor-processed FASTQ reads by tag matching, allowing a single base-pair mismatch. By using UMIs, Collapsinator corrected both sequencing errors and the frequency errors caused by PCR heterogeneity. TCRs were translated and CDR3s were extracted from the conserved cysteine to the FGXG phenylalanine by CDR3Translator, with non-productive sequences being flagged. Gini, Shannon entropy and inverse Simpson indices were computed after subsampling the repertoires to the same number of UMI-defined TCRs. Clonotype abundance distributions were fitted to a power law by maximum likelihood within the linear range. When run on a single naive CD8 sample, MIGEC and the pipeline yielded similar UMI counts, similar unique TCR numbers and similar clonal distributions. In one analysis, naive TCRs also found in any memory subset of the same donor were removed from the naive repertoire. Repertoires were searched for approximately 7,000 CMV-associated CDR3 sequences compiled from VDJdb and a published dataset. Using fastp trimming at Q25 and MiXCR clonotype assembly, TCRdb reanalyzed the public sequencing data and kept in-frame beta chains. Every entry covers one CDR3 protein and lists the most common genes and DNA from its rows. The V and J calls follow TCRdb's processing rather than the paper's. This sample lists about 90,000 distinct CDR3 sequences; 11% were detected once. Of the sample, around 0.13% is held by the ten largest clones.

Here is what the overall study found, with its caveats: RNA-based TCR counts may be affected by expression changes linked to T cell activation and differentiation. TCR abundance followed a power law whose exponent differed between naive and memory subsets but was consistent across the three individuals. A few larger clonotypes were present in naive repertoires, particularly the CD8 repertoires, and these clonotypes were possibly memory cells re-expressing CD45RA. A clonotype was defined as a single alpha or beta chain sequence rather than as a paired alpha/beta receptor. After error correction, only a single occurrence was seen for over 95% of naive TCR sequences, so much steeper abundance distributions were produced than in memory subsets. The repertoire findings for the naive and memory subsets could not be validated against a ground truth because none was available. Gini index rose and Shannon and inverse Simpson diversity fell from naive through CM, EM and EMRA in both CD4 and CD8 cells.

CDR1 and CDR2 were assigned from the germline V gene (reference sequence) as LNHDA and SQIVND. Unmatched junction bases come to 9, with V trimmed by 4 bases and J by 4 bases. Taken from cysteine to phenylalanine, the CDR3 has 15 residues. Solely the CDR3 DNA is kept, with 45 bases framed from the first base. From the second PCR step onward, the TCR alpha chain libraries and the TCR beta chain libraries were amplified separately. Donor CMV status was determined by IFNgamma production from CD4+ T cells after overnight stimulation of fresh PBMCs with CMV viral lysate. Miltenyi beads were used first to positively select CD4 T cells, and CD8 T cells were then positively selected from the CD4-negative fraction. Cells were stained for CD3, CD4, CD8, CD45RA, CD27 and a live/dead dye and were sorted on a BD Aria II into four subsets based on CD45RA and CD27. A few healthy volunteers provided blood, and the blood of each volunteer was split into CD4 and CD8 T cells and then into four differentiation subsets. Around 130 ml of peripheral blood was taken from each donor, and PBMC were separated by density-gradient centrifugation on Ficoll-Paque PLUS. The sorted cells were lysed in RLT buffer, after which RNA was extracted using a Qiagen RNeasy kit and kept at -80 degrees C.

About this clonotype itself: Its antigen is not yet known. Base qualities are not at hand, and no much larger clone is one base apart.

The sample was naive CD4+ T cells from blood. The intended sense of this specimen's cell subset or site label: naive T cells, CD45RA high CD27+. The sequence was collected from a human donor in good health. The receptor chain draws on TRBV19 and TRBJ2-7, and 8 junction bases match TRBD1. The nucleotides read TGTGCCAGTAGTACGCCGCAGGGGGCGCGGTACGAGCAGTACTTC. It specifies CASSTPQGARYEQYF.